The entry below gives a single TCR beta chain sequence along with its context. The antigen is unknown. This record belongs to a study of a mutant IDH1 vaccine in newly diagnosed glioma. Study-wide context: Once 4-6 weeks had passed after radiotherapy alone, vaccination started, or it started with temozolomide cycles.

Study-wide results and caveats: With respect to changes in top peripheral T cell clonotypes, pseudoprogression seemed unrelated. Most patients, 85% to 95%, showed vaccine-induced immune responses.

The CDR3 length is 16 residues. After removal of 4 bases from V and 0 bases from J, the junction contained 6 bases not matched to a gene. Germline CDR1 LNHDA, CDR2 SQIVND (reference sequence). As for time point: week 23, last vaccination. Every vaccine dose comprised 300 ug of mutant IDH1 20-mer peptide plus topical imiquimod. The study enrolled donors with new WHO grade 3 or 4 IDH1-mutant, ATRX-lost astrocytomas. Measured with immunoSEQ multiplex PCR; TCRdb has only the in-frame clones, and not every one. The sample holds roughly 60,000 clones, 70% to 90% seen once. This chain links TRBV19 with TRBJ1-5, with TRBD1 matching over 7 bases. This TCR was sampled from a man under 40 with glioma. Sequencing used PBMCs, obtained from a glioma patient whose treatment included an IDH1 peptide vaccine. This chain's CDR3 is CASSTKGQYSNQPQHF. The CDR3 nucleotides are TGTGCCAGTAGTACTAAGGGACAGTATAGCAATCAGCCCCAGCATTTT.